The 10 T cell receptor beta chains below come from one sample, sequenced in a study of T cell responses to AZD1222 COVID-19 vaccine. Clones were sequenced by immunoSEQ multiplex PCR, and TCRdb holds only the in-frame ones, with some missing. The sample records more than 85,000 clones, about 91% being singletons. Here the sequenced sample was peripheral blood, taken on day 0 of AZD1222 vaccination. These TCRs come from an adult in good health.

This chain joins TRBV6-1 and TRBJ1-3; D not resolved. This CDR3 contains 15 residues. V lost 2 bases to trimming and J lost 1 base, with 9 bases between them. Germline CDR1 reads MNHNS; CDR2 reads SASEGT. The CDR3 bases are TGTGCCAGCAGTGAAAGCATTGGGTCTGGAAACACCATATATTTT. Its translation: CASSESIGSGNTIYF.

The V call is TRBV11-3, the J call TRBJ2-2, with 7 bases identical to TRBD1. The V and J ends lost 5 bases and 4 bases, in that order; junction bases with no gene match: 4. Per the germline V gene, CDR1 is SGHNT and CDR2 is YENEEA. This CDR3 region has 14 residues. Written as DNA, the CDR3 is TGTGCCAGCAGCCCGAACAGGGGCACCGGGGAGCTGTTTTTT. Residues: CASSPNRGTGELFF.

This clone was recorded once. The gene calls are TRBV18 and TRBJ1-5; 7 bases agree with TRBD1. The CDR3 covers 16 residues. The germline V gene encodes CDR1 KGHSH and CDR2 LQKENI. The junction had 11 bases not matched to a gene; V was cut back by 4 bases and J by 5 bases. The CDR3 DNA sequence: TGTGCCAGCTCACTCGAACGGGACAGCCGACATCAGCCCCAGCATTTT. It yields the protein CASSLERDSRHQPQHF.

In its sample, this clone was seen once. V is TRBV10-3 and J is TRBJ1-1; D possibly corresponds to TRBD1 (6 bases). V lost 5 bases and J 3 bases, leaving 13 bases between the germline ends. This CDR3 region has 14 residues. Germline assignment: CDR1 ENHRY and CDR2 SYGVKD. The CDR3 loop reads CAISQGTGDTEAFF. CDR3 nucleotides: TGTGCCATCAGTCAGGGGACCGGGGACACTGAAGCTTTCTTT.

The J gene is TRBJ1-2, the V gene TRBV19; D is unresolved. Per germline, CDR1 LNHDA and CDR2 SQIVND (reference sequence). There are 13 residues in the CDR3. Trimming left V 2 bases short and J 1 base short, with 5 bases between. DNA for the CDR3: TGTGCCAGTAGTATAACGGGTAACTATGGCTACACCTTC. It yields the protein CASSITGNYGYTF.

As DNA, the CDR3 is TGTGCCATCAATCCTGGGGCTAGTCCCAACTATGGCTACACCTTC. This encodes CAINPGASPNYGYTF. The V gene is TRBV10-3, the J gene TRBJ1-2; D possibly corresponds to TRBD1 (5 bases). The CDR3 contains 15 residues. V lost 7 bases to trimming and J lost 2 bases, with 17 bases between them. Germline assignment: CDR1 ENHRY and CDR2 SYGVKD.

The genes are TRBV5-1 and TRBJ1-5; D might be TRBD1 (6 bases). Germline loops: CDR1 SGHRS, CDR2 YFSETQ. This CDR3 is built from 16 residues. The germline V and J ends were trimmed by 0 bases and 5 bases, with 15 bases remaining between them. CDR3 nucleotides: TGCGCCAGCAGCTTGGGCACCATGGGGGCTGATCAGCCCCAGCATTTT. Translated: CASSLGTMGADQPQHF.

This clone has a handful of counts. The chain is built from TRBV2 and TRBJ2-5; no clear D. Trimming took 5 bases from V and 2 from J, leaving 0 bases between them. CDR1 SNHLY and CDR2 FYNNEI come from the germline V gene. CDR3 length: 10 amino acids. The DNA of the CDR3 is TGTGCCAGCAGTCAAGAGACCCAGTACTTC. This gives the protein CASSQETQYF.

This chain joins TRBV9 and TRBJ2-2; D gene unclear. Germline CDR1 SGDLS, CDR2 YYNGEE. The CDR3 has 16 amino acids. V shed 3 bases and J shed 0 bases, with 12 bases lying between them. CDR3 loop: CASSAYLVTNTGELFF. CDR3 DNA: TGTGCCAGCAGCGCTTATCTAGTTACGAACACCGGGGAGCTGTTTTTT.

This chain links TRBV7-9 with TRBJ1-2; D not certain. Between the trimmed V and J ends, which lost 5 bases and 3 bases, there was a span of 10 bases. There are 13 residues in the CDR3. The germline V gene encodes CDR1 SEHNR and CDR2 FQNEAQ (reference sequence). In nucleotides, the CDR3 is TGTGCCAGCAGCCAGTCGGCCGACTATGGCTACACCTTC. As protein: CASSQSADYGYTF. The variable domain in full, with the rest retrieved from reference TRBV7-9 and TRBJ1-2, is DTGVSQNPRHKITKRGQNVTFRCDPISEHNRLYWYRQTLGQGPEFLTYFQNEAQLEKSRLLSDRFSAERPKGSFSTLEIQRTEQGDSAMYLCASSQSADYGYTFGSGTRLTVV.